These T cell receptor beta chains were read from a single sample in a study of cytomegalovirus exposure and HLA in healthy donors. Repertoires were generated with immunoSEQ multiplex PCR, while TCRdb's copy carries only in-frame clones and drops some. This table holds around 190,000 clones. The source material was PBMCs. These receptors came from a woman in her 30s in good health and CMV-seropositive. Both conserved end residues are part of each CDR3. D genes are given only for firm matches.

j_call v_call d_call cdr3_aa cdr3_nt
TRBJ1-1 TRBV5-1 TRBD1 CASRFAGTGMNTEAFF TGCGCCAGCAGATTCGCCGGGACAGGGATGAACACTGAAGCTTTCTTT
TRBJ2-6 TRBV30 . CAWSAAGANVLTF TGTGCCTGGAGTGCGGCTGGGGCCAACGTCCTGACTTTC
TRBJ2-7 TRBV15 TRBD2 CATSSELAGEGQYF TGTGCCACCAGCAGTGAACTAGCGGGGGAGGGGCAGTACTTC
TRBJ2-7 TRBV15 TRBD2 CATSRDLGLGNYEQYF TGTGCCACCAGCAGGGACCTCGGACTAGGGAACTACGAGCAGTACTTC
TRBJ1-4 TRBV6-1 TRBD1 CASTPGQLNEKLFF TGTGCCAGCACCCCGGGACAGCTTAATGAAAAACTGTTTTTT
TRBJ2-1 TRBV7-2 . CASSFFGEQFF TGTGCCAGCAGCTTTTTCGGGGAGCAGTTCTTC
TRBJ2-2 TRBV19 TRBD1 CASSDDREGAGELFF TGTGCCAGTAGTGATGACAGGGAAGGCGCCGGGGAGCTGTTTTTT
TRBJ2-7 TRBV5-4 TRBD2 CASSFPGLADTYEQYF TGTGCCAGCAGCTTTCCGGGACTAGCGGATACCTACGAGCAGTACTTC
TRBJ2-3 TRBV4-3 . CASSQDYPGNTQYF TGCGCCAGCAGCCAAGATTACCCCGGGAATACGCAGTATTTT
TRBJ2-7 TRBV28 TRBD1 CASSLGGTGDFYEQYF TGTGCCAGCAGCCTAGGGGGGACAGGGGATTTCTACGAGCAGTACTTC
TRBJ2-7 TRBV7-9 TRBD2 CASSLVGLAGEYEQYF TGTGCCAGCAGCTTAGTGGGACTAGCGGGGGAATACGAGCAGTACTTC
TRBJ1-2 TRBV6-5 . CASSYILNYGYTF TGTGCCAGCAGTTATATCTTAAACTATGGCTACACCTTC
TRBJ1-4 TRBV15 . CATSRDGQSREKLFF TGTGCCACCAGCAGAGATGGACAGTCCCGAGAAAAACTGTTTTTT
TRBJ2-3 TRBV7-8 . CATLGPPTDTQYF TGTGCCACCCTCGGTCCACCTACAGATACGCAGTATTTT
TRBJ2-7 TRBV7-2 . CASSPSGMSYEQYF TGTGCCAGCAGCCCCTCCGGGATGTCCTACGAGCAGTACTTC
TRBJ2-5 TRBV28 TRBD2 CAILKRGTQYF TGTGCCATCCTGAAGCGGGGGACCCAGTACTTC
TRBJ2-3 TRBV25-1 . CASSDDGQGSTDTQYF TGTGCCAGCAGTGACGACGGGCAGGGGAGCACAGATACGCAGTATTTT
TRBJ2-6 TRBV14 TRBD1 CASSQDWTGTMANVLTF TGTGCCAGCAGCCAAGACTGGACAGGGACCATGGCCAACGTCCTGACTTTC
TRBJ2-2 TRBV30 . CAWSPSLNTGELFF TGTGCCTGGAGTCCTTCCCTGAACACCGGGGAGCTGTTTTTT
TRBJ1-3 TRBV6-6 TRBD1 CASSATGGNTIYF TGTGCCAGCAGTGCGACAGGGGGAAACACCATATATTTT
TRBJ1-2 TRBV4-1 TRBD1 CASSQDGQGGYGYTF TGCGCCAGCAGCCAAGATGGACAGGGGGGCTATGGCTACACCTTC
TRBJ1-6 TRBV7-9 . CASSPGQTYSPLHF TGTGCCAGCAGCCCCGGTCAGACTTATTCACCCCTCCACTTT
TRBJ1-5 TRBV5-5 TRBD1 CASSQGQGAGQPQHF TGTGCCAGCAGCCAGGGACAGGGGGCTGGACAGCCCCAGCATTTT
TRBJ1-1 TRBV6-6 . CASSFGGEGTEAFF TGTGCCAGCAGTTTTGGGGGGGAGGGCACTGAAGCTTTCTTT
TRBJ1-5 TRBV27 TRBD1 CASSKKPRDRGYSNQPQHF TGTGCCAGCAGTAAGAAACCCCGGGACAGGGGGTATAGCAATCAGCCCCAGCATTTT
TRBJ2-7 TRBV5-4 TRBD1 CASSPAGGFGYEQYF TGTGCCAGCAGCCCTGCAGGGGGTTTCGGCTACGAGCAGTACTTC
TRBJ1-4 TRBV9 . CASSRDSGGENEKLFF TGTGCCAGCAGCCGAGATAGTGGAGGGGAAAATGAAAAACTGTTTTTT
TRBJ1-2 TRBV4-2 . CASSQARTGTPYGYTF TGTGCCAGCAGCCAGGCCAGGACCGGGACTCCCTATGGCTACACCTTC
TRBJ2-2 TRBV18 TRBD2 CASSGTSNAGELFF TGTGCCAGCTCCGGGACTAGCAATGCCGGGGAGCTGTTTTTT
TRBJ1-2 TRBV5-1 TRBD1 CASSLEGQGYGYTF TGCGCCAGCAGCTTGGAGGGACAGGGGTATGGCTACACCTTC
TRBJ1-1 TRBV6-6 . CASRIPTATEAFF TGTGCCAGCAGGATACCGACAGCCACGGAAGCTTTCTTT
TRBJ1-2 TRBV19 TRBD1 CASNRIGTATNYGYTF TGTGCCAGTAATCGGATTGGGACAGCCACTAACTATGGCTACACCTTC
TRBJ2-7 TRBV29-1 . CSVERIGEQYF TGCAGCGTTGAAAGGATCGGGGAGCAGTACTTC
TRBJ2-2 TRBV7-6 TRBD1 CASSLGGGQGRTGELFF TGTGCCAGCAGCTTAGGAGGGGGCCAGGGCAGAACCGGGGAGCTGTTTTTT
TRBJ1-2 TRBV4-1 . CASSQEAILTGNHGYTF TGCGCCAGCAGCCAAGAAGCAATCCTAACAGGGAACCATGGCTACACCTTC
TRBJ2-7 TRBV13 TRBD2 CASTPLASYEQYF TGTGCCAGCACCCCACTAGCGTCCTACGAGCAGTACTTC
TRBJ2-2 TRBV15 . CATSRVPQWELFF TGTGCCACCAGCAGAGTCCCCCAGTGGGAGCTGTTTTTT
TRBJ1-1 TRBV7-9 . CASSLQGMNTEAFF TGTGCCAGCAGCTTGCAGGGCATGAACACTGAAGCTTTCTTT
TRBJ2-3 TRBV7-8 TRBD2 CASSSRTSGSHDTQYF TGTGCCAGCAGCTCCCGGACTAGCGGGAGCCACGATACGCAGTATTTT
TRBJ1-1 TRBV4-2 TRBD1 CASSQDGQGGTEAFF TGTGCCAGCAGCCAAGATGGACAGGGAGGGACTGAAGCTTTCTTT
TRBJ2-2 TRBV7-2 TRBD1 CASRADRALFF TGTGCCAGCAGGGCGGACAGGGCGCTGTTTTTT
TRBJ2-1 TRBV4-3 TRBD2 CASSELAGGTYNEQFF TGCGCCAGCAGCGAACTAGCGGGAGGAACCTACAATGAGCAGTTCTTC
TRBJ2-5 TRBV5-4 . CASSLRGQETQYF TGTGCCAGCAGCTTGAGGGGTCAAGAGACCCAGTACTTC
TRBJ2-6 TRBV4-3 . CASSPEPRGAGANVLTF TGCGCCAGCAGCCCAGAGCCCAGGGGCGCTGGGGCCAACGTCCTGACTTTC
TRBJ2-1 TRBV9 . CASSAAGAWVNEQFF TGTGCCAGCAGCGCCGCAGGGGCCTGGGTGAACGAGCAGTTCTTC
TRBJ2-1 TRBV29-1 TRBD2 CSVRKREPSYNEQFF TGCAGCGTTCGGAAGCGGGAGCCCTCCTACAATGAGCAGTTCTTC